This entry features one T cell receptor beta chain sequence. Under the authors' procedure: Researchers report that nucleated cell counts were estimated from reference gene primer amplification. The protocol was immunoSEQ multiplex PCR, while the TCRdb copy is restricted to in-frame clones and leaves out a portion. V, J and clone size reflect that table, while D and trimming were determined from the DNA. The sample has fewer than 300,000 clones; about 89% are singletons. These data are taken from a study of blood T cell repertoires in COVID-19. As for the study in general: PBMCs, B-cell-depleted T cells, or T cells were the source of the cDNA or gDNA that made up the material.

Germline V gene data show CDR1 as WSHSY and CDR2 as SAAADI. Trimming stripped 1 base from V and 1 base from J, with 4 bases between. This CDR3 has 13 residues. Sequenced material: peripheral blood. This chain links TRBV10-2 with TRBJ1-1; no clear D. The origin of this receptor is a woman aged 35 to 49 who had recovered from COVID-19. The CDR3 DNA is TGCGCCAGCAGTGAGTACAGGAACACTGAAGCTTTCTTT. Protein sequence: CASSEYRNTEAFF.